Listed below are T cell receptor beta chains from one sample, sequenced in a study of neoadjuvant anti-PD-1 for oral cavity cancer. Repertoires were generated with immunoSEQ multiplex PCR, while TCRdb's copy carries only in-frame clones and drops some. The table includes 50,000 to 65,000 clones, 79% detected once. Material: PBMCs, obtained before nivolumab (anti-PD-1) treatment. These receptor sequences come from a person between 35 and 79 years old with oral cavity squamous cell carcinoma. Both conserved end residues are part of each CDR3. A D gene is named only where the DNA matches it firmly. Expanded clones are given a class, and other clones once, few, many or no size at all.

cdr3_aa	cdr3_nt	v_call	j_call	clone_size	d_call
CASSLESSGNTIYF	TGCGCCAGCAGCTTGGAGTCCTCTGGAAACACCATATATTTT	TRBV5-1	TRBJ1-3	NA	NA
CASSPTGERSPLHF	TGTGCCAGCTCACCAACTGGGGAACGGTCACCCCTCCACTTT	TRBV18	TRBJ1-6	NA	NA
CAWRATSRRAEAFF	TGTGCCTGGAGAGCTACGTCCCGACGGGCTGAAGCTTTCTTT	TRBV30	TRBJ1-1	NA	NA
CASSPPASPRGRYEQYF	TGCGCCAGCAGCCCCCCTGCGTCTCCCAGGGGACGGTACGAGCAGTACTTC	TRBV5-1	TRBJ2-7	NA	NA
CSVGTGSGNTIYF	TGCAGCGTTGGGACAGGCTCTGGAAACACCATATATTTT	TRBV29-1	TRBJ1-3	few	TRBD1
CASSEEDRAGEQYF	TGCGCCAGCAGTGAGGAGGACAGGGCTGGCGAGCAGTACTTC	TRBV10-1	TRBJ2-7	NA	TRBD1
CSATGTGAFF	TGCAGTGCTACAGGGACGGGGGCTTTCTTT	TRBV20-1	TRBJ1-1	NA	NA
CASSPLPTGGNGYTF	TGCGCCAGCAGCCCTCTCCCTACAGGGGGTAATGGCTACACCTTC	TRBV4-1	TRBJ1-2	NA	TRBD1
CASSLGQGYSYGYTF	TGTGCCAGCAGCTTAGGACAGGGGTATTCGTATGGCTACACCTTC	TRBV7-9	TRBJ1-2	NA	TRBD1
CASTIGTSGTYEQYF	TGTGCCAGCACCATTGGGACTAGCGGGACCTACGAGCAGTACTTC	TRBV28	TRBJ2-7	NA	TRBD2
CSVLGLDPLVDTQYF	TGCAGCGTTCTAGGCCTAGACCCGCTGGTAGATACGCAGTATTTT	TRBV29-1	TRBJ2-3	NA	NA
CASSADRGGNQPQHF	TGTGCCAGCAGTGCGGACAGGGGAGGCAATCAGCCCCAGCATTTT	TRBV6-5	TRBJ1-5	few	TRBD1
CASSLAAGVYNEQFF	TGTGCCAGCAGCTTAGCAGCGGGGGTGTACAATGAGCAGTTCTTC	TRBV11-3	TRBJ2-1	NA	TRBD2
CASSLVGIETQYF	TGTGCCAGCAGCTTGGTAGGGATAGAGACCCAGTACTTC	TRBV5-6	TRBJ2-5	NA	NA
CASSYSQETQYF	TGTGCCAGCAGTTACAGTCAAGAGACCCAGTACTTC	TRBV7-9	TRBJ2-5	NA	NA
CASRGSGTAWVYTF	TGTGCCAGCAGGGGAAGCGGGACAGCATGGGTCTACACCTTC	TRBV28	TRBJ1-2	NA	TRBD1
CASSLVTGYEQYF	TGTGCCAGCAGCTTAGTGACAGGGTACGAGCAGTACTTC	TRBV11-3	TRBJ2-7	NA	TRBD1
CASSPGGEQYF	TGTGCCAGCAGCCCGGGGGGAGAGCAGTACTTC	TRBV14	TRBJ2-7	NA	TRBD2
CASSTGWSDGYTF	TGTGCCAGCTCGACAGGGTGGTCGGATGGCTACACCTTC	TRBV27	TRBJ1-2	few	TRBD1
CASSQPTDYGYTF	TGCGCCAGCAGCCAACCCACAGACTATGGCTACACCTTC	TRBV4-1	TRBJ1-2	NA	NA
CASSLEGTRTNEKLFF	TGTGCCAGCAGCTTGGAGGGGACACGGACTAATGAAAAACTGTTTTTT	TRBV5-5	TRBJ1-4	once	NA
CAIGGTSSHNEQFF	TGTGCCATCGGGGGCACTAGCAGCCACAATGAGCAGTTCTTC	TRBV10-3	TRBJ2-1	NA	NA
CASSQVGGASSGNTIYF	TGTGCCAGCAGCCAAGTGGGCGGCGCATCCTCTGGAAACACCATATATTTT	TRBV4-2	TRBJ1-3	NA	NA
CASVMGGGTEAFF	TGTGCCAGCGTAATGGGCGGTGGCACTGAAGCTTTCTTT	TRBV7-8	TRBJ1-1	NA	NA
CASSTTTSQATGNTIYF	TGTGCCAGCAGCACAACGACCAGCCAGGCCACTGGAAACACCATATATTTT	TRBV11-2	TRBJ1-3	NA	NA
CASSLSTLYEQYF	TGCGCCAGCAGCTTGAGCACCCTCTACGAGCAGTACTTC	TRBV5-1	TRBJ2-7	NA	NA
CASSEERGTTDTQYF	TGTGCCAGCAGTGAAGAGCGGGGAACCACAGATACGCAGTATTTT	TRBV6-1	TRBJ2-3	once	TRBD2
CASSEERGFAYNEQFF	TGTGCCAGCAGTGAAGAGCGGGGGTTCGCCTACAATGAGCAGTTCTTC	TRBV2	TRBJ2-1	NA	TRBD2
CASSSGASVTGELFF	TGTGCCAGCAGCTCGGGAGCTAGCGTGACCGGGGAGCTGTTTTTT	TRBV7-9	TRBJ2-2	NA	NA
CASSQAIENQPQHF	TGCGCCAGCAGCCAAGCAATAGAGAACCAGCCCCAGCATTTT	TRBV4-1	TRBJ1-5	once	NA
CASSLGAGVGEQYF	TGTGCCAGCAGCTTAGGAGCGGGGGTAGGGGAGCAGTACTTC	TRBV7-8	TRBJ2-7	NA	TRBD2
CASSVGGRSNQPQHF	TGTGCCAGCAGCGTAGGAGGTCGTAGCAATCAGCCCCAGCATTTT	TRBV9	TRBJ1-5	NA	NA
CASRTQGAGYEQYF	TGTGCCAGCAGAACACAGGGGGCGGGCTACGAGCAGTACTTC	TRBV6-5	TRBJ2-7	once	TRBD1
CASSLGRGGEGYTF	TGTGCCAGCAGCTTAGGGAGAGGGGGCGAAGGCTACACCTTC	TRBV7-2	TRBJ1-2	once	TRBD1
CASRRTPSETQYF	TGTGCCAGCAGACGGACCCCTTCAGAGACCCAGTACTTC	TRBV7-2	TRBJ2-5	once	NA
CASSLGSQGRTEAFF	TGTGCCAGCAGCTTAGGTTCACAGGGAAGAACTGAAGCTTTCTTT	TRBV7-6	TRBJ1-1	NA	NA
CASSLKQDGRVNPSYEQYF	TGTGCCAGCAGCTTAAAACAGGACGGCAGGGTAAATCCCTCCTACGAGCAGTACTTC	TRBV11-2	TRBJ2-7	NA	NA
CASSYQQGKYGYTF	TGTGCCAGCAGCTATCAACAGGGGAAGTATGGCTACACCTTC	TRBV7-9	TRBJ1-2	NA	TRBD1
CASSFFRSETQYF	TGTGCCAGCAGCTTTTTCAGGAGCGAGACCCAGTACTTC	TRBV11-2	TRBJ2-5	NA	NA
CASSLGKQGVVTDTQYF	TGTGCCAGCAGCTTGGGGAAACAGGGGGTCGTCACAGATACGCAGTATTTT	TRBV7-8	TRBJ2-3	NA	TRBD1
CASSSPGQQTIPGNTIYF	TGTGCCAGCAGCTCTCCGGGACAGCAGACGATCCCTGGAAACACCATATATTTT	TRBV7-8	TRBJ1-3	NA	TRBD1
CAISPTGAGYTF	TGTGCCATCAGTCCCACAGGGGCCGGCTACACCTTC	TRBV10-3	TRBJ1-2	NA	TRBD1
CASSEYVRNKAFF	TGTGCCAGCAGTGAATACGTTAGGAATAAAGCTTTCTTT	TRBV25-1	TRBJ1-1	NA	NA